This T cell receptor (beta chain) was sequenced in a study of blood T cell repertoires in COVID-19 (dated by TCRdb to 2020 to 2021). Context from the whole study: The collaborator samples originated in the United States, Italy and Spain and spanned the acute and convalescent phases of COVID-19. Nearly every sample came with metadata listing a de-identified subject ID, COVID-19 status, age in years and sex. The repertoires were released in a freely available public database intended as a resource for research on the immune response to SARS-CoV-2. The dataset comprised deeply sampled blood TCRbeta repertoires from subjects exposed to, actively infected with, or recovered from COVID-19. Where HLA class I and class II types were available, the types were taken from metadata supplied by the sample provider, not from assay-based typing. Samples were obtained from the ongoing ImmuneRACE study (first 160 participants) and from 1,254 subjects provided by 6 global collaborators. The material from the prospective study consisted of cDNA or gDNA derived from T cells, B-cell-depleted T cells, or PBMCs.

The immunoSEQ Assay, a bias-controlled multiplex PCR, was used to amplify TCRbeta CDR3 regions from genomic DNA. Concerning the study's data processing: The number of nucleated cells in each sample was estimated from the amplification of reference gene primers within the assay. Sequence reads were collapsed and filtered to measure the absolute abundance of every unique TCRbeta CDR3 rearrangement. For each sample, productive Simpson clonality was calculated as the square root of Simpson's diversity index over productive rearrangements. TCRdb re-hosts the immuneACCESS table, in-frame sequences only. Its copies lack some clones; in the studies checked, an unresolved V gene accounts for under half of them, and the cause for the rest is not known. V, J and clone size were drawn from that table, and D and trimming were deduced from the DNA. The sample has about 210,000 clones on record, 88% of them singletons. The ten most abundant clones make up roughly 1.6% of the sample.

Beyond this particular receptor, the publication reports: Clinical and demographic metadata were provided uncurated, with the amount varying by source and participant.

The trim is 5 bases for V and 9 bases for J, with a gap of 20 bases between the germline ends. CDR1 and CDR2, per the germline V gene, are SGHVS and FQNEAQ. Its CDR3 holds 15 amino acids, cysteine through phenylalanine. The sequence is cut down to CDR3 DNA, 45 bases in frame from base 1. This clone has a single count. This clone's antigen is unknown. The record has no base qualities; no much larger clone is one base away. Whole blood was collected in K2EDTA tubes by collaborating institutions according to the institutions' own protocols. For TCRbeta analysis, collaborator samples were shipped as frozen whole blood, as isolated PBMCs, or as DNA extracted from either sample type.

Material for sequencing was peripheral blood. The sequence links TRBV7-8 to TRBJ2-1, with TRBD1 tentatively as D gene (5 bases match). This receptor was obtained from a man younger than 30 with active or convalescent COVID-19. The nucleotides are TGTGCCAGCAGCCGAAATTCCAACGTAGACAGTGAGCAGTTCTTC. Its coded protein is CASSRNSNVDSEQFF.